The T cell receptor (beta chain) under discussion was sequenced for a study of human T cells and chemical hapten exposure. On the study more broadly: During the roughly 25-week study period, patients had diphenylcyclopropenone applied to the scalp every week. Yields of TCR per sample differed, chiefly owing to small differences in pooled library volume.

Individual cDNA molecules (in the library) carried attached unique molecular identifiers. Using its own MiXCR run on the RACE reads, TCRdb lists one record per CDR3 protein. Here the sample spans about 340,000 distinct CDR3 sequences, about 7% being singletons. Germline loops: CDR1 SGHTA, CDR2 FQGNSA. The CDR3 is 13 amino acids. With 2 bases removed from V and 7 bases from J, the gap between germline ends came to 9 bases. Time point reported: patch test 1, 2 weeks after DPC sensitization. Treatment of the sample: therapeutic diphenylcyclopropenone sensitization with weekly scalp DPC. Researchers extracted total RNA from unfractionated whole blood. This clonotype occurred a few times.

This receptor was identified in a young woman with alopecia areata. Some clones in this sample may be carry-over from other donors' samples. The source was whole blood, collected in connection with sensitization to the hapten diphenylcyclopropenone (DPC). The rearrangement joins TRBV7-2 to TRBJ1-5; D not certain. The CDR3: CASSLPSGQPQHF. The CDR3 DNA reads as TGTGCCAGCAGCTTACCCTCAGGACAGCCCCAGCATTTT.